The T cell receptor (beta chain) described here comes from a study of T-cell reconstitution after alpha-beta-depleted transplantation in children. Germline trimming cut 8 bases from V and 2 bases from J; bases unmatched to any gene: 17. The CDR3 is made up of 19 amino acids. Germline CDR1 MNHNS, CDR2 SASEGT. Unique molecular identifiers featured in how the TCRbeta library was prepared. TCRdb itself ran the PCR reads through MiXCR, one entry per CDR3 protein. The sample has 500,000 to 600,000 distinct CDR3 sequences, approximately 20% seen once. The clonotype was recovered from a human donor who donated a stem cell graft to a child with acute lymphoblastic leukemia. The sequences come from PBMCs from the stem cell graft donor, collected from the stem cell graft. The chain carries TRBV6-1 and TRBJ2-5; 13 bases fit TRBD2. CDR3 nucleotide sequence: TGTGCCAGCCGGCCCTTGATAGGACTAGCGGGAGAGAATCAAGAGACCCAGTACTTC. Its protein product is CASRPLIGLAGENQETQYF.